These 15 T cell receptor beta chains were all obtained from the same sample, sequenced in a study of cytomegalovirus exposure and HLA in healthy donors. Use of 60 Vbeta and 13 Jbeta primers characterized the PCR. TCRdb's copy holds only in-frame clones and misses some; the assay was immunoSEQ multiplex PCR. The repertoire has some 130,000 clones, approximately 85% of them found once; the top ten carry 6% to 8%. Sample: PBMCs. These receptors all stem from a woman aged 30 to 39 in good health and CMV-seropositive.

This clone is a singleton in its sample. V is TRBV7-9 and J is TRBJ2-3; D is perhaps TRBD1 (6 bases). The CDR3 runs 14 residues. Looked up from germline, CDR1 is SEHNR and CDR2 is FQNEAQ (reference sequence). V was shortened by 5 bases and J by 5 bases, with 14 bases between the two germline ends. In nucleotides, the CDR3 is TGTGCCAGCAGCGTGGGGACAAGAGGAGATACGCAGTATTTT. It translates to CASSVGTRGDTQYF.

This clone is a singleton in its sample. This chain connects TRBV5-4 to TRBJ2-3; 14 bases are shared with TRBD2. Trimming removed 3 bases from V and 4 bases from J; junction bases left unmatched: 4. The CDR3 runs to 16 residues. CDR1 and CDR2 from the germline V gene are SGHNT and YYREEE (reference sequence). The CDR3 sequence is CASSSGTSGSSDTQYF. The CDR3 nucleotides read TGTGCCAGCAGCTCAGGGACTAGCGGGAGCTCAGATACGCAGTATTTT.

The CDR3 reads CASEPGGSQETQYF. CDR3 sequence (DNA): TGTGCCAGCGAACCGGGGGGTAGTCAAGAGACCCAGTACTTC. V and J are TRBV6-1 and TRBJ2-5; 7 bases map to TRBD2. This CDR3 spans 14 amino acids. Germline values: CDR1 MNHNS, CDR2 SASEGT. V trimming: 8 bases; J trimming: 2 bases; junction bases outside the gene matches: 8.

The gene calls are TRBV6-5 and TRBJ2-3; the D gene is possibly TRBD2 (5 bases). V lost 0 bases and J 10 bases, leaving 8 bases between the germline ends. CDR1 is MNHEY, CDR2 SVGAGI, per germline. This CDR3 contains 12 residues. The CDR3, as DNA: TGTGCCAGCAGTTACTCAACCGGGGCGCAGTATTTT. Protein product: CASSYSTGAQYF.

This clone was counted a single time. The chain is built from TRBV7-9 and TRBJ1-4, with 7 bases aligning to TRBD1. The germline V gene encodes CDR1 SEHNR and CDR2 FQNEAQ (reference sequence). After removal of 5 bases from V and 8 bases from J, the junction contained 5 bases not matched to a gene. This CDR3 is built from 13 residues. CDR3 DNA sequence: TGTGCCAGCAGCAAAACAGGGGTCGAAAAACTGTTTTTT. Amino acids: CASSKTGVEKLFF.

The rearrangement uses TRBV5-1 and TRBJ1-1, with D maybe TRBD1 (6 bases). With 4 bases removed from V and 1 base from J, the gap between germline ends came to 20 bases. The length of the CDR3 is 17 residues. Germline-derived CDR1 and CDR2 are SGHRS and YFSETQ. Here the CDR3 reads CASSPSLRQATNTEAFF. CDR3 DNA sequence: TGCGCCAGCAGCCCCTCCCTCCGACAGGCCACGAACACTGAAGCTTTCTTT.

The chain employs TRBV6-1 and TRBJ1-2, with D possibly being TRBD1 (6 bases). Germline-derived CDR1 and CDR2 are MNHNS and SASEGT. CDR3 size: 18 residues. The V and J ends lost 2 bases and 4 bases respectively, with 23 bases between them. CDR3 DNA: TGTGCCAGCAGTGAATTGGCCCCAGGGGCAGACCTCTTCTATGGCTACACCTTC. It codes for CASSELAPGADLFYGYTF.

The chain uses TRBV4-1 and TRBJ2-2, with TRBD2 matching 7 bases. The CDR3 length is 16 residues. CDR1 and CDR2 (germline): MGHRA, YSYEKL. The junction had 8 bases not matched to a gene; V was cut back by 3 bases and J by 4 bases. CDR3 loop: CASSQAGLVSTGELFF. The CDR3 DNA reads TGCGCCAGCAGCCAGGCCGGACTAGTTAGCACCGGGGAGCTGTTTTTT.

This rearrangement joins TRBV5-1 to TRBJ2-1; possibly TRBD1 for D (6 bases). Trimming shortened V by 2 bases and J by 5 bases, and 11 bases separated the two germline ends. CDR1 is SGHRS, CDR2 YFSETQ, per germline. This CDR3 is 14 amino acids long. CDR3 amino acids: CASSLPRTDNEQFF. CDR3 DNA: TGCGCCAGCAGCTTACCCCGGACAGACAATGAGCAGTTCTTC.

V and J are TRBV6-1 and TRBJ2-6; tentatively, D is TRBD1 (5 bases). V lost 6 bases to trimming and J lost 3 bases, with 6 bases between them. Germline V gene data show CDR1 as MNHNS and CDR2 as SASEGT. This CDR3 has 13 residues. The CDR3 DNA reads TGTGCCAGCAGCAGGGTTGGGGCCAACGTCCTGACTTTC. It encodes CASSRVGANVLTF.

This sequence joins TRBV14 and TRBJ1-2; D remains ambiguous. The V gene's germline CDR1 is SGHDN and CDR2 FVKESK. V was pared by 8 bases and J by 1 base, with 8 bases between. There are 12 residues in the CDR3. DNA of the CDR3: TGTGCCAGCGCCCCCGGTAACTATGGCTACACCTTC. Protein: CASAPGNYGYTF.

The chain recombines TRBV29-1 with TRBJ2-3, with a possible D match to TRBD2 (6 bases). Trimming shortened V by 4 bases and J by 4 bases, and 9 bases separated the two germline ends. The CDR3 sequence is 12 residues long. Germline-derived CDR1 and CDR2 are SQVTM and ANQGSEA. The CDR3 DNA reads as TGCAGCGTTGCCGGGGGTGCAGATACGCAGTATTTT. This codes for CSVAGGADTQYF.

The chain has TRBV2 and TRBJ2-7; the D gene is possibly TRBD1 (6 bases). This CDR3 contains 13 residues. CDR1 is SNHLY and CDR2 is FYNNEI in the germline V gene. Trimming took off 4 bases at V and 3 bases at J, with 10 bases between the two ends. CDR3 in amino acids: CASSVVDSYEQYF. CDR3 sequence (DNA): TGTGCCAGCAGTGTGGTGGACAGCTACGAGCAGTACTTC.

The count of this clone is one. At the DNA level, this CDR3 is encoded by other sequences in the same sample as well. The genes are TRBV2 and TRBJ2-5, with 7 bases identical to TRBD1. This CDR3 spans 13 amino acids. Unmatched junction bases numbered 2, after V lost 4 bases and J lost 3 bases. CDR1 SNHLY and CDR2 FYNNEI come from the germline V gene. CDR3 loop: CASSVDREETQYF. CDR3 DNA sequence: TGTGCCAGCAGTGTCGACAGGGAAGAGACCCAGTACTTC.

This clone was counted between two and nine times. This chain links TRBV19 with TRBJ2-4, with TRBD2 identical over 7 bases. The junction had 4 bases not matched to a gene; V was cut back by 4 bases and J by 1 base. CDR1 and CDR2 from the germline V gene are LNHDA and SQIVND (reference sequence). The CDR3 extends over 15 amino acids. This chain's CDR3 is CASSRGAGAKNIQYF. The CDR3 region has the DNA TGTGCCAGTAGTAGGGGAGCGGGGGCCAAAAACATTCAGTACTTC.